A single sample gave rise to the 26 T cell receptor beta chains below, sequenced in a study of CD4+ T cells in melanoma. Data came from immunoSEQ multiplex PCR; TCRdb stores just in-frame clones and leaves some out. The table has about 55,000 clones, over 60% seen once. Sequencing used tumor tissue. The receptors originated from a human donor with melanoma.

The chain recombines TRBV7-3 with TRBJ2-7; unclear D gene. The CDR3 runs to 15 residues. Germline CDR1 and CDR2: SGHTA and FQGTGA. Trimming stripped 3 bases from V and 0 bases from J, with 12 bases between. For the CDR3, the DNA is TGTGCCAGCAGCTTGACCGAGTTTAGCTCCTACGAGCAGTACTTC. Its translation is CASSLTEFSSYEQYF. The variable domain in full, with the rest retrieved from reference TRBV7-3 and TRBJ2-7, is GAGVSQTPSNKVTEKGKYVELRCDPISGHTALYWYRQSLGQGPEFLIYFQGTGAADDSGLPNDRFFAVRPEGSVSTLKIQRTERGDSAVYLCASSLTEFSSYEQYFGPGTRLTVT.

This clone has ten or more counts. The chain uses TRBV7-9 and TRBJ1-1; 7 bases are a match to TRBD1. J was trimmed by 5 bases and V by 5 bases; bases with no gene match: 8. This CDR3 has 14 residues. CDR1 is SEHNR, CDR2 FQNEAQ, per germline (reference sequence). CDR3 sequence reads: CASSDRAGGTEAFF. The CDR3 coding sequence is TGTGCCAGCAGCGACAGGGCGGGAGGGACTGAAGCTTTCTTT.

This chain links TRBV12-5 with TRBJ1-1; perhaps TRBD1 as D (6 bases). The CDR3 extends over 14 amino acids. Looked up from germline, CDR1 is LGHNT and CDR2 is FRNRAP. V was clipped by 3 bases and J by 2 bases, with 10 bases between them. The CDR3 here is CASGFTDRNTEAFF. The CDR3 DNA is TGTGCTAGTGGTTTCACGGACAGAAACACTGAAGCTTTCTTT.

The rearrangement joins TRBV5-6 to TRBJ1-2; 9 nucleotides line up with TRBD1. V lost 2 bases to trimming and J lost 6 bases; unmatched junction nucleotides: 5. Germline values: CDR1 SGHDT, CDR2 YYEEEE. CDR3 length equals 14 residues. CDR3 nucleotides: TGTGCCAGCAGCTTAGGGACAGGGATCGATGGCTACACCTTC. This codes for CASSLGTGIDGYTF.

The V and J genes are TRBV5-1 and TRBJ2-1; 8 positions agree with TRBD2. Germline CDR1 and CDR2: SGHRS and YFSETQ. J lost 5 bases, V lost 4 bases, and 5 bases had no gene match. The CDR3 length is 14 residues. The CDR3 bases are TGCGCCAGCAGCGGGACGGGGGGGAACAATGAGCAGTTCTTC. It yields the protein CASSGTGGNNEQFF.

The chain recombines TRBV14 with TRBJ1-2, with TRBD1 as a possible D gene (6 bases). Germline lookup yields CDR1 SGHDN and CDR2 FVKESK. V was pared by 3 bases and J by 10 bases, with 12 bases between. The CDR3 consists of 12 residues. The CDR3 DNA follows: TGTGCCAGCAGCCATGGACAGAGCTTCTACACCTTC. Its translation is CASSHGQSFYTF.

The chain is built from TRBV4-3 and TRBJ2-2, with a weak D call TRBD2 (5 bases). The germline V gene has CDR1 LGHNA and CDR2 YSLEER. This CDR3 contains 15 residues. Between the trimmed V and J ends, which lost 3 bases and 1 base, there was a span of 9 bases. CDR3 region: CASSQVGLNTGELFF. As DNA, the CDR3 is TGCGCCAGCAGCCAGGTTGGACTGAACACCGGGGAGCTGTTTTTT.

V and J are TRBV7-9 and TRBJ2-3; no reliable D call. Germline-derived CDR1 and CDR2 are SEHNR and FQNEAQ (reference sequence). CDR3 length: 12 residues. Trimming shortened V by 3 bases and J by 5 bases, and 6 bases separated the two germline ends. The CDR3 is CASSFGRDTQYF. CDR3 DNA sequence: TGTGCCAGCAGCTTCGGAAGAGATACGCAGTATTTT.

CDR3 amino acids: CASSLGRMETSTDTQYF. The CDR3 region has the DNA TGTGCCAGCAGCTTGGGGAGAATGGAGACTAGCACAGATACGCAGTATTTT. This rearrangement joins TRBV7-3 to TRBJ2-3, with a tentative D call TRBD2 (5 bases). V shed 3 bases and J shed 0 bases, with 16 bases lying between them. This CDR3 contains 17 residues. Germline lookup yields CDR1 SGHTA and CDR2 FQGTGA.

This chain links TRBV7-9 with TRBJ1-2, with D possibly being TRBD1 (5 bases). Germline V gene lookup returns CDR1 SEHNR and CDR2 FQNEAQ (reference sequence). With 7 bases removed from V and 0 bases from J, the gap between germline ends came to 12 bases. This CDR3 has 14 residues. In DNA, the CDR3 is TGTGCCAGCAACCCAGGGCTCTCTAACTATGGCTACACCTTC. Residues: CASNPGLSNYGYTF.

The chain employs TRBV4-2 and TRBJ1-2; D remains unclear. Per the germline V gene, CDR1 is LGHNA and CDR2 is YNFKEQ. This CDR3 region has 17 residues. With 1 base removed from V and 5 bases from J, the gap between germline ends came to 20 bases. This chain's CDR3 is CASSQVPGNGGVYGYTF. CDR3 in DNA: TGTGCCAGCAGCCAAGTTCCTGGCAACGGTGGGGTGTATGGCTACACCTTC.

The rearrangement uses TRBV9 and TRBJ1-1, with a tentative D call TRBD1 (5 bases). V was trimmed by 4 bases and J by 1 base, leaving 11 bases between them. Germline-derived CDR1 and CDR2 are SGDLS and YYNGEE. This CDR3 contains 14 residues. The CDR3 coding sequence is TGTGCCAGCAGCCCCGGGGGGGGGAACACTGAAGCTTTCTTT. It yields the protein CASSPGGGNTEAFF.

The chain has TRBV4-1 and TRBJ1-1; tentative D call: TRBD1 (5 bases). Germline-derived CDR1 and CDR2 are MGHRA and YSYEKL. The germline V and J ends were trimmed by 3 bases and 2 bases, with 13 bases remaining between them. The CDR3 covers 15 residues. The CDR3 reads CASSQYFDSNTEAFF. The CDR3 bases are TGCGCCAGCAGCCAGTACTTTGACAGCAACACTGAAGCTTTCTTT.

The CDR3 is CASSPDGVNSPLHF. In DNA form, the CDR3 reads TGTGCCAGCTCACCGGACGGGGTGAATTCACCCCTCCACTTT. The rearrangement uses TRBV18 and TRBJ1-6, with D hard to call. The CDR3 spans 14 residues. Germline V gene lookup returns CDR1 KGHSH and CDR2 LQKENI. The V end lost 3 bases, the J end lost 7 bases, and 10 bases lay between the germline ends. The variable domain in full, with the rest retrieved from reference TRBV18 and TRBJ1-6, is NAGVMQNPRHLVRRRGQEARLRCSPMKGHSHVYWYRQLPEEGLKFMVYLQKENIIDESGMPKERFSAEFPKEGPSILRIQQVVRGDSAAYFCASSPDGVNSPLHFGNGTRLTVT.

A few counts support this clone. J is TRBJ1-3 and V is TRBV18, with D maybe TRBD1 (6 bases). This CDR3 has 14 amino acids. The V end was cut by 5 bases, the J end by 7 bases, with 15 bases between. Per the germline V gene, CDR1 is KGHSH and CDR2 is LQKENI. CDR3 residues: CASSLRDIGNTIYF. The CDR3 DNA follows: TGTGCCAGCTCATTGCGGGACATCGGGAACACCATATATTTT. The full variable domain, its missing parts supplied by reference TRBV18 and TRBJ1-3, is NAGVMQNPRHLVRRRGQEARLRCSPMKGHSHVYWYRQLPEEGLKFMVYLQKENIIDESGMPKERFSAEFPKEGPSILRIQQVVRGDSAAYFCASSLRDIGNTIYFGEGSWLTVV.

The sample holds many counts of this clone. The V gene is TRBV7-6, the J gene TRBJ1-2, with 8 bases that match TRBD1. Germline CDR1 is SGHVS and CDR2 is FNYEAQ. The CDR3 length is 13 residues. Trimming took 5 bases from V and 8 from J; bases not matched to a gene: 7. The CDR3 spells CASSAGTGVGYTF. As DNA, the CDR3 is TGTGCCAGCAGCGCCGGGACAGGCGTCGGCTACACCTTC.

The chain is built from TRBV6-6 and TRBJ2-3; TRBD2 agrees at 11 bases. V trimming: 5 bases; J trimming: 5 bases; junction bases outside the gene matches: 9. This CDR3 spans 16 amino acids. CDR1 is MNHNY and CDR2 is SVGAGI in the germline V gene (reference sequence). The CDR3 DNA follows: TGTGCCAGCAGTACCACTTTAGCGGGGGGGCGAGATACGCAGTATTTT. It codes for CASSTTLAGGRDTQYF.

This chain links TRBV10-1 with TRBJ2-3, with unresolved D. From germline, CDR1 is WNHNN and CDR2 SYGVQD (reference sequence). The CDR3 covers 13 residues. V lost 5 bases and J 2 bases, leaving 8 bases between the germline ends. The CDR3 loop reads CASSSTATDTQYF. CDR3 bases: TGCGCCAGCAGTTCTACAGCCACAGATACGCAGTATTTT.

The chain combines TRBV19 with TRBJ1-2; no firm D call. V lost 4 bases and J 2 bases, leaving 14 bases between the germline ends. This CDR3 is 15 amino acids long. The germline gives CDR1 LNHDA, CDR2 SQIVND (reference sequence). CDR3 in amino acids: CASSTPTGRNYGYTF. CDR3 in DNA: TGTGCCAGTAGTACTCCGACGGGCAGGAACTATGGCTACACCTTC.

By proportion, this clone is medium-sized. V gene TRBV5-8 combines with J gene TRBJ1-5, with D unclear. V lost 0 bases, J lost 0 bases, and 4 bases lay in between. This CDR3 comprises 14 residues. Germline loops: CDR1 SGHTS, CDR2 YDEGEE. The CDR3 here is CASSLGYSNQPQHF. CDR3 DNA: TGTGCCAGCAGCTTGGGGTATAGCAATCAGCCCCAGCATTTT.

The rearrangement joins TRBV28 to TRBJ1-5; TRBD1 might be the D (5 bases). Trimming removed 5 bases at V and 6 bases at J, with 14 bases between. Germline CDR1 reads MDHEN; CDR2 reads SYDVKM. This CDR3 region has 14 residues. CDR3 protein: CASSPWGGGQPQHF. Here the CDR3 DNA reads TGTGCCAGCAGTCCTTGGGGGGGAGGTCAGCCCCAGCATTTT.

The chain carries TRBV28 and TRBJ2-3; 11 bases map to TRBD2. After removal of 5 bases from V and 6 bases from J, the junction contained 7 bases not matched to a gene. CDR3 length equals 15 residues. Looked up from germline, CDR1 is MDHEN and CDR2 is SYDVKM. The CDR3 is CASSTPPSGGDTQYF. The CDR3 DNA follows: TGTGCCAGCAGTACACCTCCTAGCGGGGGGGATACGCAGTATTTT.

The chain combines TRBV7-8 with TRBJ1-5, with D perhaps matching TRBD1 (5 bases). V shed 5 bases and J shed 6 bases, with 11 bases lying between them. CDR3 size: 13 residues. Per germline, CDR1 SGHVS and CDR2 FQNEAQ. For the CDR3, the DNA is TGTGCCAGCAGCCCGCAGGGTTCTCAGCCCCAGCATTTT. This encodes CASSPQGSQPQHF.

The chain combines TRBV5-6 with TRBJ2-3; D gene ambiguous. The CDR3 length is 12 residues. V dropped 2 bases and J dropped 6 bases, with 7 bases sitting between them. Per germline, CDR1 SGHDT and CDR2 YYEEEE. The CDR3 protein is CASSLPEDTQYF. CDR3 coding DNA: TGTGCCAGCAGCTTACCAGAGGATACGCAGTATTTT.

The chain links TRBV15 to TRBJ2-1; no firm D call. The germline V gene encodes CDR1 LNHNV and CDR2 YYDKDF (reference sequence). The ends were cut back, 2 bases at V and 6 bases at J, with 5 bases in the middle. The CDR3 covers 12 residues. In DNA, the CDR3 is TGTGCCACCAGCAGACCATCCAATGAGCAGTTCTTC. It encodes CATSRPSNEQFF.

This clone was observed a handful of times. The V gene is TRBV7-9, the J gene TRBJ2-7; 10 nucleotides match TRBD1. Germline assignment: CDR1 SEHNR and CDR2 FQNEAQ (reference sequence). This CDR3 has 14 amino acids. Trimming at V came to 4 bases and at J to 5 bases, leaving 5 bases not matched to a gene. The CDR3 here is CASSSGTGADEQYF. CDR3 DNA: TGTGCCAGCAGCTCCGGGACAGGGGCGGACGAGCAGTACTTC.